What follows are 25 T cell receptor beta chains derived from one specimen sequenced in a study of CDR3 diversity in severe acne. Using its own MiXCR run on the PCR reads, TCRdb lists one record per CDR3 protein. The table lists about 100,000 distinct CDR3 sequences, about half of them singletons. The specimen sequenced was blood. The receptors stem from a male donor with acne.

Details on this clonotype: With a much larger clone just one base away, this may be a read error. V usage is TRBV7-6 and J usage is TRBJ2-1; 10 nucleotides line up with TRBD2. Germline CDR1 and CDR2: SGHVS and FNYEAQ. This CDR3 is built from 16 residues. CDR3 DNA: TGTGCCAGCAGCCGATTCGGACTAGCGGCCTACAGTGAGCAGTTCTTC. Encoded protein: CASSRFGLAAYSEQFF.

The gene calls are TRBV6-6 and TRBJ1-2; 7 bases match TRBD1. This CDR3 comprises 15 residues. CDR1 is MNHNY and CDR2 is SVGAGI in the germline V gene (reference sequence). J gave up 5 bases and V 5 bases, and 11 bases lay outside the gene matches. The CDR3 DNA reads TGTGCCAGCAGTAAAACCGGGACAGCATTTTATGGCTACACCTTC. This gives the protein CASSKTGTAFYGYTF.

The CDR3 protein is CATSSAGRYTF. The CDR3 coding sequence is TGTGCCACCAGTTCAGCAGGGCGCTACACCTTC. The chain combines TRBV24-1 with TRBJ1-2; a weak D match, TRBD1 (5 bases). Trimming shortened V by 6 bases and J by 9 bases, and 10 bases separated the two germline ends. CDR3 length: 11 residues. Germline V gene lookup returns CDR1 KGHDR and CDR2 SFDVKD.

At least ten counts were recorded for this clonotype. The chain joins TRBV5-8 to TRBJ1-2, with D uncertain. V was pared by 0 bases and J by 5 bases, with 11 bases between. CDR1 is SGHTS and CDR2 is YDEGEE in the germline V gene. This CDR3 region has 14 residues. CDR3 protein: CASSLDVEKYGYTF. Here the CDR3 DNA reads TGTGCCAGCAGCTTGGATGTAGAAAAGTATGGCTACACCTTC.

Ten or more counts support this clonotype. The chain recombines TRBV27 with TRBJ2-7; the match to TRBD1 covers 7 bases. The V and J ends lost 3 bases and 3 bases, in that order; junction bases with no gene match: 5. This CDR3 has 14 amino acids. Germline V gene data show CDR1 as MNHEY and CDR2 as SMNVEV (reference sequence). As DNA, the CDR3 is TGTGCCAGCAGTTTGACAGGGATGGACTACGAGCAGTACTTC. Its translation is CASSLTGMDYEQYF.

This chain connects TRBV25-1 to TRBJ1-1; D perhaps matches TRBD1 (5 bases). Germline CDR1 is MGHDK and CDR2 is SYGVNS. V was cut by 5 bases and J by 4 bases, with 14 bases left in between. The CDR3 runs 14 residues. The CDR3 DNA follows: TGTGCCAGCAGTCCCCGGGGGATGGGCACTGAAGCTTTCTTT. It is translated as CASSPRGMGTEAFF. The entire variable domain, with the rest obtained from reference TRBV25-1 and TRBJ1-1, is as follows: EADIYQTPRYLVIGTGKKITLECSQTMGHDKMYWYQQDPGMELHLIHYSYGVNSTEKGDLSSESTVSRIRTEHFPLTLESARPSHTSQYLCASSPRGMGTEAFFGQGTRLTVV.

The rearrangement uses TRBV25-1 and TRBJ1-2; no reliable D call. The CDR3 sequence is 12 residues long. Germline CDR1 reads MGHDK; CDR2 reads SYGVNS. The CDR3, as DNA: TGTGCTAGTGGGAAACGGGACTATGGCTACACCTTC. This sequence encodes CASGKRDYGYTF.

DNA for the CDR3: TGTGCCAGCAGCGTAGGTGCTCTCAATCAGCCCCAGCATTTT. Translation gives CASSVGALNQPQHF. This chain uses TRBV9 with TRBJ1-5; D is uncertain. Trimming pared 0 bases from V and 3 bases from J, leaving 7 bases between. Germline V gene data show CDR1 as SGDLS and CDR2 as YYNGEE. The CDR3 runs to 14 residues.

The rearrangement joins TRBV24-1 to TRBJ2-5; D perhaps matches TRBD1 (5 bases). Germline V gene lookup returns CDR1 KGHDR and CDR2 SFDVKD. V was clipped by 10 bases and J by 5 bases, with 19 bases between them. CDR3 length: 14 residues. CDR3 DNA: TGTGCCACGATGGGGCCTCTTGAGAAGGAGACCCAGTACTTC. This translates into CATMGPLEKETQYF.

The chain uses TRBV7-2 and TRBJ2-7; 13 positions agree with TRBD2. The CDR3 is made up of 15 amino acids. Germline V gene sequence: CDR1 SGHTA, CDR2 FQGNSA. After removal of 5 bases from V and 5 bases from J, the junction contained 6 bases not matched to a gene. CDR3 nucleotide sequence: TGTGCCAGCAGCCGACGGACTAGCGGGAGCCACGAGCAGTACTTC. It encodes CASSRRTSGSHEQYF.

This clonotype qualifies as medium-sized (0.01 to 0.1%). The V and J genes are TRBV6-6 and TRBJ1-6; D call uncertain. The CDR3 length is 15 residues. V dropped 6 bases and J dropped 10 bases, with 19 bases sitting between them. Germline V gene data show CDR1 as MNHNY and CDR2 as SVGAGI (reference sequence). The CDR3 reads CASRTTDGMGSPLHF. The DNA for the CDR3 is TGTGCCAGCAGGACAACAGATGGTATGGGGTCACCCCTCCACTTT.

The rearrangement joins TRBV13 to TRBJ2-3, with a weak D call TRBD2 (7 bases). The CDR3 is made up of 15 amino acids. Trimming pared 2 bases from V and 3 bases from J, leaving 12 bases between. Germline V CDR1 and CDR2: PRHDT, FYEKMQ (reference sequence). In DNA, the CDR3 is TGTGCCAGCAGCTTACGGGGGAGGGGGACAGATACGCAGTATTTT. This gives the protein CASSLRGRGTDTQYF.

About this clonotype: The junction differs from germline at one of its ends, possibly a read error. The gene calls are TRBV7-9 and TRBJ1-3, with D perhaps TRBD1 (5 bases). CDR3 length: 16 amino acids. The germline CDR1 and CDR2 sequences are SEHNR and FQNEAQ (reference sequence). The CDR3 nucleotides read TGTGCCAGCAGCTTGGCGGGTAGGGGAAGTGGAAACACCGTATATTTT. Translating it yields CASSLAGRGSGNTVYF. The full variable domain, its missing parts supplied by reference TRBV7-9 and TRBJ1-3, is DTGVSQNPRHKITKRGQNVTFRCDPISEHNRLYWYRQTLGQGPEFLTYFQNEAQLEKSRLLSDRFSAERPKGSFSTLEIQRTEQGDSAMYLCASSLAGRGSGNTVYFGEGSWLTVV.

This clonotype was counted ten times or more. The chain uses TRBV7-2 and TRBJ2-7, with D unclear. CDR1 is SGHTA and CDR2 is FQGNSA in the germline V gene. V was clipped by 5 bases and J by 3 bases, with 14 bases between them. The CDR3 is 14 amino acids. The CDR3 region has the DNA TGTGCCAGCAGCATAAGGCTGGGTCGCTACGAGCAGTACTTC. Encoded protein: CASSIRLGRYEQYF.

Notes on this clonotype: The junction and the germline gene differ at one end; a read error may be behind it. This rearrangement joins TRBV5-6 to TRBJ2-3; 9 nucleotides line up with TRBD1. Germline CDR1 SGHDT, CDR2 YYEEEE. The CDR3 loop spans 14 amino acids. Written as DNA, the CDR3 is TGTGCCTGGAGGGACAGGGACCGCACAGATGCGCAGTATTTT. Amino acids: CAWRDRDRTDAQYF.

J is TRBJ1-2 and V is TRBV10-3; 8 bases map to TRBD1. CDR3 length: 13 amino acids. V was pared by 11 bases and J by 7 bases, with 12 bases of the junction left unmatched. Germline V gives CDR1 ENHRY, CDR2 SYGVKD. The CDR3, as DNA: TGTGCCGTCAACCCCGCAGGGGGCCGTGGCTACACCTTC. As protein: CAVNPAGGRGYTF.

The rearrangement uses TRBV15 and TRBJ2-7, with D tentatively TRBD1 (6 bases). Trimming left V 1 base short and J 0 bases short, with 10 bases between. Germline V lookup: CDR1 LNHNV, CDR2 YYDKDF (reference sequence). This CDR3 has 15 amino acids. The CDR3 loop reads CATSRAPGDSYEQYF. CDR3 bases: TGTGCCACCAGCAGAGCCCCAGGGGACTCCTACGAGCAGTACTTC.

This clonotype has a count of ten or more. The rearrangement joins TRBV19 to TRBJ2-3, with D perhaps matching TRBD2 (6 bases). CDR1 and CDR2 (germline): LNHDA, SQIVND (reference sequence). V was clipped by 3 bases and J by 4 bases, with 17 bases between them. This CDR3 is built from 16 residues. This CDR3 reads CASSIWGVRGADTQYF. In DNA form, the CDR3 reads TGTGCCAGTAGTATCTGGGGGGTCCGTGGTGCAGATACGCAGTATTTT.

V and J are TRBV15 and TRBJ2-5; D not certain. Looked up from germline, CDR1 is LNHNV and CDR2 is YYDKDF (reference sequence). The CDR3 extends over 15 amino acids. V was shortened by 0 bases and J by 5 bases, with 13 bases between the two germline ends. CDR3 bases: TGTGCCACCAGCAGAGAGGGATTGGGCCGGGAGACCCAGTACTTC. Its translation: CATSREGLGRETQYF. Full variable domain (rest looked up from reference TRBV15 and TRBJ2-5): DAMVIQNPRYQVTQFGKPVTLSCSQTLNHNVMYWYQQKSSQAPKLLFHYYDKDFNNEADTPDNFQSRRPNTSFCFLDIRSPGLGDTAMYLCATSREGLGRETQYFGPGTRLLVL.

Comments on this clonotype: Since the CDR3 does not end with the conserved phenylalanine or tryptophan, this likely comes from a read error. The chain links TRBV7-9 to TRBJ2-7; 8 bases map to TRBD2. The trim removed 4 bases at V and 6 bases at J, leaving 8 bases unmatched. The CDR3 covers 14 residues. CDR1 is SEHNR, CDR2 FQNEAQ, per germline (reference sequence). CDR3 protein: CASSSTSVGLEQYL. The DNA for the CDR3 is TGTGCCAGCAGCTCGACTAGCGTGGGGCTCGAGCAGTACCTC.

The chain employs TRBV25-1 and TRBJ1-1; 8 bases match TRBD1. Germline V gene lookup returns CDR1 MGHDK and CDR2 SYGVNS. The CDR3 extends over 15 amino acids. Trimming at V came to 3 bases and at J to 5 bases, leaving 8 bases not matched to a gene. The CDR3 nucleotides are TGTGCCAGCAGTGACTGGACAGGGATGCGGACTGAAGCTTTCTTT. Amino acid sequence: CASSDWTGMRTEAFF.

This clonotype was counted only a few times. The chain carries TRBV28 and TRBJ1-1; TRBD1 matches 7 bases. Germline assignment: CDR1 MDHEN and CDR2 SYDVKM. V dropped 2 bases and J dropped 2; count of bases not matched to a gene: 5. The CDR3 is 15 residues long. Here the CDR3 reads CASSLDGTANTEAFF. The CDR3 region has the DNA TGTGCCAGCAGTTTAGACGGGACAGCTAACACTGAAGCTTTCTTT.

Turning to this clonotype: A much larger clone is a single base away; this may be a read error. The chain has TRBV11-2 and TRBJ2-5; no clear D gene. This CDR3 spans 13 amino acids. The germline V gene has CDR1 SGHAT and CDR2 FQNNGV. The CDR3 DNA sequence: TGTGCCAGCAGCTTAGTATCTCAAGGGACCCAGTACTTC. Its protein is CASSLVSQGTQYF.

The chain carries TRBV6-1 and TRBJ1-2; the D is unclear. Germline-derived CDR1 and CDR2 are MNHNS and SASEGT. With 1 base removed from V and 4 bases from J, the gap between germline ends came to 19 bases. This CDR3 has 17 residues. The CDR3 here is CASSEEITMTVIYGYTF. CDR3 nucleotides: TGTGCCAGCAGTGAAGAGATAACCATGACTGTTATCTATGGCTACACCTTC.

The chain recombines TRBV20-1 with TRBJ2-7, with D possibly TRBD1 on 5 matching bases. In germline, CDR1 is DFQATT, CDR2 SNEGSKA (reference sequence). V lost 5 bases and J 0 bases, leaving 20 bases between the germline ends. The CDR3 length is 16 residues. The CDR3 reads CSASTIQGLSSYEQYF. Here the CDR3 DNA reads TGCAGTGCTTCTACTATCCAGGGCCTAAGCTCCTACGAGCAGTACTTC.